The rows below give T cell receptor beta chains drawn from one sample of a study of T cells in Graves' hyperthyroidism and ophthalmopathy. TCRdb called the multiplex PCR reads again in MiXCR, with one record for every CDR3 protein. Of about 380,000 distinct CDR3 sequences detected, less than 20% appear once; the ten largest clones hold less than 45%. The sequenced material came from blood. Receptors originate from a man aged 18 to 29 with Graves' ophthalmopathy. CDR3s include the opening cysteine and the closing phenylalanine or tryptophan. The D gene is left open where the match is weak. Clone size is stated in some rows and not others, as once, few, many or a class when expanded.

>TRBV12-3/TRBV12-4|TRBJ1-1|.|.|13
TGTGCCAGCAGTTTACAGCAGAACACTGAAGCTTTCTTT
CASSLQQNTEAFF
>TRBV5-1|TRBJ1-1|.|many|14
TGCGCCAGCAGCTTGGGCACCTTGGGCACTGAAGCTTTCTTT
CASSLGTLGTEAFF
>TRBV7-2|TRBJ2-6|TRBD1|.|14
TGTGCCAGCAGCCCGGACAGGTTCTTCCCCGTCCTGACTTTC
CASSPDRFFPVLTF
>TRBV7-2|TRBJ1-5|TRBD1|.|16
TGTGCCAGCAGAGAACCGGGACAGGGGAGGAATCAGCCCCAGCATTTT
CASREPGQGRNQPQHF
>TRBV2|TRBJ1-1|TRBD1|many|13
TGTGCCAGCAGTCAAGGATGGACAGGTGAAGCTTTCTTT
CASSQGWTGEAFF
>TRBV27|TRBJ2-7|.|.|11
TGTGCCAGCAGTTTCCAGGACAGGCAGTACTTC
CASSFQDRQYF
>TRBV27|TRBJ2-1|.|many|15
TGTGCCAGCAGTTCCATCGACAGAGTCTACAATGAGCAGTTCTTC
CASSSIDRVYNEQFF
>TRBV12-3/TRBV12-4|TRBJ2-1|TRBD2|many|13
TGTGCCAGCAGTTGGCGGCGGGGGGGCGAGCAGTTCTTC
CASSWRRGGEQFF
>TRBV24-1|TRBJ1-1|.|many|9
TGTGCCCCTCAAGGACTGGCTTTCTTT
CAPQGLAFF
>TRBV5-1|TRBJ2-6|.|.|17
TGCGCCAGCGCTTTGGCCCAGGGGTTTGCTGGGGCCAACGTCCTGACTTTC
CASALAQGFAGANVLTF
>TRBV6-1|TRBJ1-2|.|.|18
TGTGCCATCAGTGAGCGCGGGGGGATCGGACCGGCCTTCTATGGCTACACCTTC
CAISERGGIGPAFYGYTF
>TRBV13|TRBJ1-1|.|many|13
TGTGCCAGCAGCTTACGGGGAATCACTGAAGCTTTCTTT
CASSLRGITEAFF
>TRBV10-3|TRBJ2-1|TRBD2|few|18
TGTGCCATCAGTGAGTCAATCCGTAGCGGGGGGGCCGGAGATGAGCAGTTCTTC
CAISESIRSGGAGDEQFF
>TRBV4-1|TRBJ1-1|.|.|13
TGCGCCAGCAGCCAACTCGGGAGCGCTGAAGCTTTCTTT
CASSQLGSAEAFF
>TRBV20-1|TRBJ1-2|.|many|14
TGCAGTGCTAGAGATCGGGGGGCGCACCTTGGCTACACCTTC
CSARDRGAHLGYTF
>TRBV12-3/TRBV12-4|TRBJ2-1|.|many|13
TGTGCCAGCAGTAAGAGTCCCTACAATGAGCAGTTCTTC
CASSKSPYNEQFF
>TRBV7-9|TRBJ2-7|.|many|14
TGTGCCAGCAGCTTTGGGCAGTCAACCTACGAGCAGTACTTC
CASSFGQSTYEQYF
>TRBV2|TRBJ2-5|.|few|15
TGTGCCAGCAGTGAAAACCCCCCAGGCACCGAGACCCAGTACTTC
CASSENPPGTETQYF
>TRBV27|TRBJ1-5|.|many|15
TGTGCCAGCAGTTTATCGCTTCGGGTCAATCAGCCCCAGCATTTT
CASSLSLRVNQPQHF
>TRBV5-5|TRBJ2-1|.|few|14
TGTGCCAGCAGCTTGGTCGAGGTATACGATGAGCAGTTCTTC
CASSLVEVYDEQFF
>TRBV20-1|TRBJ2-7|TRBD1|many|13
TGCAGTGCCAGCTGGACAGGGACCTACGAGCAGTACTTC
CSASWTGTYEQYF
>TRBV18|TRBJ2-1|TRBD1|many|15
TGTGCCAGCTCACCAGGACAGGCGACCTACAATGAGCAGTTCTTC
CASSPGQATYNEQFF